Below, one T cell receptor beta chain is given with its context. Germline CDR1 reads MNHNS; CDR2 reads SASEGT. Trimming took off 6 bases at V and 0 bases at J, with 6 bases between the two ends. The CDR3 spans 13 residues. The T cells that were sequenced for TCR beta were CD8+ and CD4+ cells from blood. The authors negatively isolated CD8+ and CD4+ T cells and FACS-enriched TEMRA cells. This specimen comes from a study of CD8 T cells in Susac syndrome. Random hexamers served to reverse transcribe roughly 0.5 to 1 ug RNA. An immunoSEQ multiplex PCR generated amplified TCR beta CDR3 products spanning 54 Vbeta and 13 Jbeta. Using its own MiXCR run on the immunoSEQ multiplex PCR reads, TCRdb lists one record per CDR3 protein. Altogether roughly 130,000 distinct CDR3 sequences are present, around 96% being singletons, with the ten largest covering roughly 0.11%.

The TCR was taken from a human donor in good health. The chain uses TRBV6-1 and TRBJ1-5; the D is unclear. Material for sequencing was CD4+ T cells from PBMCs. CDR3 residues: CASRPGSNQPQHF. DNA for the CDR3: TGTGCCAGCAGGCCGGGTAGCAATCAGCCCCAGCATTTT.